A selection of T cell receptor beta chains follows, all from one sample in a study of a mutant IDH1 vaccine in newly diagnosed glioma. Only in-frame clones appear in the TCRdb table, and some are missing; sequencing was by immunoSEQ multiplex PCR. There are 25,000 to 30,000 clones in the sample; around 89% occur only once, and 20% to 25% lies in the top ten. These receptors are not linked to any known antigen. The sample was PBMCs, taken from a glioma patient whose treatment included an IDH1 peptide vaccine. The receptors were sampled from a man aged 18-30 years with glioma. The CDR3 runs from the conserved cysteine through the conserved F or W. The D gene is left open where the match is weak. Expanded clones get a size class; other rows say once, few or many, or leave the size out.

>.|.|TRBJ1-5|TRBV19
TGTGCCAGTAGTAGTCAGGGTTATCAGCCCCAGCATTTT
CASSSQGYQPQHF
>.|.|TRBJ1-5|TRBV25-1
TGTGCCAGCAGTGCTGGGAATCAGCCCCAGCATTTT
CASSAGNQPQHF
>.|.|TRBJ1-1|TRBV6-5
TGTGCCAGCAGTTACCTAGGGGTGGGTGAAGCTTTCTTT
CASSYLGVGEAFF
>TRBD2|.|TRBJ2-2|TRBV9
TGTGCCAGCAGCGTAGAGGGACTAGCGGGAGGCGGCACCGGGGAGCTGTTTTTT
CASSVEGLAGGGTGELFF
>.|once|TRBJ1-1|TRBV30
TGTGCCTGGAGTTTGACAGGTAACACTGAAGCTTTCTTT
CAWSLTGNTEAFF
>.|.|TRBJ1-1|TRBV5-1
TGCGCCAGCAGCGCCGGACAGCAAGTCCTTATGAACACTGAAGCTTTCTTT
CASSAGQQVLMNTEAFF
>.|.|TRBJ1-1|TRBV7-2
TGTGCCAGCAGCTTAGGAGGGGTCCCTACCACTGAAGCTTTCTTT
CASSLGGVPTTEAFF
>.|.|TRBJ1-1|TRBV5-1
TGCGCCAGCGGTGGTGGGGGCGTCACTGAAGCTTTCTTT
CASGGGGVTEAFF
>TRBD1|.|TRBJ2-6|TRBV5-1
TGCGCCAGCAGCTTTGGGACAGGCTCTGGGGCCAACGTCCTGACTTTC
CASSFGTGSGANVLTF
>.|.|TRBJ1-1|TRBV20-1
TGCACCGCCGGGGGGAACACTGAAGCTTTCTTT
CTAGGNTEAFF
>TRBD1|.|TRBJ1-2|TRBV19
TGTGCCAGTAGCCAGGGGGATGGCTACACCTTC
CASSQGDGYTF
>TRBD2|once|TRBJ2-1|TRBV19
TGTGCCAGTACGGCGGGAGGGATTCTTGAGCAGTTCTTC
CASTAGGILEQFF
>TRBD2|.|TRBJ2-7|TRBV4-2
TGTGCCAGCAGCCAAGATCCCCTAGCGGGAGAAGCCTACGAGCAGTACTTC
CASSQDPLAGEAYEQYF
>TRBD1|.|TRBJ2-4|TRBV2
TGTGCCAGCAGTGGACAGGGGGTCTTAGCCAAAAACATTCAGTACTTC
CASSGQGVLAKNIQYF
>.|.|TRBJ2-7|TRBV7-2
TGTGCCAGCAGCTCCCCCGGATCCTACGAGCAGTACTTC
CASSSPGSYEQYF
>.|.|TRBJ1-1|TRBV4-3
TGCGCCAGCAGCCAAGATCCCCAGGGGAAGACTGAAGCTTTCTTT
CASSQDPQGKTEAFF
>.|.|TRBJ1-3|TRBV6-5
TGTGCCAGCAGTTACTCTCCACAGCGGAACACCATATATTTT
CASSYSPQRNTIYF